The 12 T cell receptor beta chains below come from one sample, sequenced in a study of radiotherapy plus CTLA-4 blockade in lung cancer. The protocol was immunoSEQ multiplex PCR, while the TCRdb copy is restricted to in-frame clones and leaves out a portion. The sample consists of about 77,000 clones, roughly 70% of them appearing once. The sequencing used peripheral blood, collected from a patient treated with radiotherapy plus ipilimumab. Source of these receptors: a human donor with non-small cell lung cancer whose response to radiotherapy plus ipilimumab could not be evaluated.

A single count supports this clone. V usage is TRBV9 and J usage is TRBJ1-6; no clear D. Germline assignment: CDR1 SGDLS and CDR2 YYNGEE. CDR3 length: 17 amino acids. Trimming removed 6 bases at V and 5 bases at J, with 21 bases between. This chain's CDR3 is CASTSLYAVLDNSPLHF. The CDR3 DNA is TGTGCCAGCACGTCGCTTTACGCAGTCCTGGATAATTCACCCCTCCACTTT. The full variable domain, with the rest looked up from reference TRBV9 and TRBJ1-6, is DSGVTQTPKHLITATGQRVTLRCSPRSGDLSVYWYQQSLDQGLQFLIQYYNGEERAKGNILERFSAQQFPDLHSELNLSSLELGDSALYFCASTSLYAVLDNSPLHFGNGTRLTVT.

The gene calls are TRBV5-6 and TRBJ1-1, with TRBD1 identical over 7 bases. V trimming: 0 bases; J trimming: 0 bases; junction bases outside the gene matches: 8. Per germline, CDR1 SGHDT and CDR2 YYEEEE. This CDR3 comprises 17 residues. The DNA of the CDR3 is TGTGCCAGCAGCTTGGCCGACCAGGGGGTCGTGAACACTGAAGCTTTCTTT. Amino acids: CASSLADQGVVNTEAFF.

The gene calls are TRBV28 and TRBJ1-4; possibly TRBD1 for D (6 bases). CDR1 MDHEN and CDR2 SYDVKM come from the germline V gene. Deletions cut 2 bases from V and 8 bases from J, with 15 bases between. This CDR3 is built from 15 residues. This chain's CDR3 is CASSLAGALKEKLFF. Here the CDR3 DNA reads TGTGCCAGCAGTTTAGCGGGGGCTTTAAAGGAAAAACTGTTTTTT.

J is TRBJ1-1 and V is TRBV4-2; 8 bases fit TRBD1. The CDR3 covers 15 residues. Germline V gene lookup returns CDR1 LGHNA and CDR2 YNFKEQ. The V and J ends lost 4 bases and 4 bases, in that order; junction bases with no gene match: 8. The CDR3 DNA follows: TGTGCCAGCAGCCTGGACAGGGCGGTCGGCACTGAAGCTTTCTTT. Protein product: CASSLDRAVGTEAFF.

V is TRBV6-1 and J is TRBJ2-7; the match to TRBD1 covers 8 bases. CDR1 is MNHNS and CDR2 is SASEGT in the germline V gene. Germline trimming cut 8 bases from V and 0 bases from J; bases unmatched to any gene: 9. The CDR3 consists of 15 residues. CDR3 in DNA: TGTGCCAGCTCTCTGGACAGGGCCCTCTCCTACGAGCAGTACTTC. Translating gives CASSLDRALSYEQYF.

The chain recombines TRBV27 with TRBJ2-7, with 11 nucleotides matching TRBD1. The germline gives CDR1 MNHEY, CDR2 SMNVEV (reference sequence). Trimming at V came to 8 bases and at J to 8 bases, leaving 2 bases not matched to a gene. The CDR3 runs 11 residues. The CDR3 coding sequence is TGTGCCAGCTGGACAGGGGGCAAGCAGTACTTC. It translates to CASWTGGKQYF.

This clone was recorded once. The rearrangement joins TRBV7-3 to TRBJ2-5, with TRBD2 matching 15 bases. Germline V gives CDR1 SGHTA, CDR2 FQGTGA. This CDR3 contains 16 residues. Trimming removed 5 bases from V and 2 bases from J; junction bases left unmatched: 3. The CDR3 is CASSQGLAGGQETQYF. CDR3 DNA sequence: TGTGCCAGCAGCCAGGGACTAGCGGGAGGACAAGAGACCCAGTACTTC.

The rearrangement links TRBV11-3 to TRBJ2-5, with 13 nucleotides matching TRBD2. The V and J ends lost 5 bases and 4 bases, in that order; junction bases with no gene match: 10. CDR1 and CDR2 from the germline V gene are SGHNT and YENEEA. CDR3 length: 17 amino acids. For the CDR3, the DNA is TGTGCCAGCAGCACCAGACTAGCGGGAGGCCTCGGAGAGACCCAGTACTTC. Its translation is CASSTRLAGGLGETQYF.

The gene calls are TRBV2 and TRBJ1-4; perhaps TRBD1 as D (5 bases). Germline V gives CDR1 SNHLY, CDR2 FYNNEI. The CDR3 is made up of 14 amino acids. Trimming took 6 bases from V and 1 from J, leaving 9 bases between them. The CDR3 DNA is TGTGCCAGCAGAACCGACAGAACTAATGAAAAACTGTTTTTT. Its translation is CASRTDRTNEKLFF.

The chain combines TRBV5-1 with TRBJ1-2, with a weak D call TRBD1 (6 bases). Trimming left V 3 bases short and J 8 bases short, with 17 bases between. The CDR3 consists of 14 residues. In germline, CDR1 is SGHRS, CDR2 YFSETQ. The CDR3: CASSSDGGAEGYTF. The CDR3 bases are TGCGCCAGCAGCTCCGACGGGGGGGCAGAGGGCTACACCTTC.

This sequence joins TRBV5-1 and TRBJ2-3; 9 bases fit TRBD2. The CDR3 consists of 17 residues. V was pared by 1 base and J by 4 bases, with 10 bases of the junction left unmatched. The germline V gene has CDR1 SGHRS and CDR2 YFSETQ. The CDR3 sequence: CASSLSPLSGGSDTQYF. CDR3 DNA: TGCGCCAGCAGCTTGTCCCCCCTTAGCGGGGGTTCAGATACGCAGTATTTT.

This clone was seen only once. The CDR3 nucleotides are TGCGCCAGCAGCCAGGATGTGAACACTGAAGCTTTCTTT. Its translation: CASSQDVNTEAFF. V is TRBV5-1 and J is TRBJ1-1; the D is unclear. The CDR3 spans 13 residues. Germline V gene data show CDR1 as SGHRS and CDR2 as YFSETQ. The V and J ends lost 4 bases and 0 bases respectively, with 7 bases between them.